The rows below give T cell receptor beta chains drawn from one sample of a study of cytomegalovirus exposure and HLA in healthy donors. Libraries were prepared by immunoSEQ multiplex PCR; TCRdb keeps only in-frame clonotypes and omits some of them. The sample contains around 270,000 clones, 80% of which appear only once. Source material: PBMCs. These receptors all stem from a girl aged 2-10 years in good health and CMV-seronegative. The CDR3 runs from the conserved cysteine through the conserved F or W. D genes are given only for firm matches. Size is stated for part of the rows, as once, few or many counts, or as a class when the clone is expanded.

abundance | j_gene | d_gene | v_gene | CDR3nt | CDR3aa
- | TRBJ2-7 | TRBD1 | TRBV28 | TGTGCCAGCAGCCGCACCCGGGACAGGGGGCATCTAGAGCAGTACTTC | CASSRTRDRGHLEQYF
once | TRBJ1-4 | TRBD1 | TRBV12-5 | TGTGCTAGTGGTATCGGGACAGTCTCAACTAATGAAAAACTGTTTTTT | CASGIGTVSTNEKLFF
- | TRBJ2-7 | TRBD2 | TRBV5-8 | TGTGCCAGCAGCTTCCGGGGGGCCTACGAGCAGTACTTC | CASSFRGAYEQYF
- | TRBJ1-4 | TRBD1 | TRBV5-1 | TGCGCCAGCAGCCGACAGGGGGCACCTAATGAAAAACTGTTTTTT | CASSRQGAPNEKLFF
- | TRBJ2-7 | TRBD2 | TRBV14 | TGTGCCAGCAGCCAAGCCGGGAGGATCCACGAGCAGTACTTC | CASSQAGRIHEQYF
- | TRBJ1-4 | - | TRBV30 | TGTGCCTGGAGTGTACGGTATGAAAAACTGTTTTTT | CAWSVRYEKLFF
- | TRBJ1-4 | TRBD1 | TRBV11-1 | TGTGCCAGCAGCTCCGACAGCACGACAGGGCGGGTCGAAAAACTGTTTTTT | CASSSDSTTGRVEKLFF
once | TRBJ2-7 | - | TRBV7-2 | TGTGCCAGCAGCTTAAACGGCGGGGCCTACTCCTACGAGCAGTACTTC | CASSLNGGAYSYEQYF
- | TRBJ2-5 | - | TRBV27 | TGTGCCAGCAGTTTAAGTCTTTCGGTGGAGACCCAGTACTTC | CASSLSLSVETQYF
- | TRBJ2-7 | - | TRBV28 | TGTGCCAGCAGTGTAGCGGAAGGCTACGAGCAGTACTTC | CASSVAEGYEQYF
- | TRBJ2-3 | - | TRBV6-4 | TGTGCCAGCAGTTTGCGGGCCCACGCCACAGATACGCAGTATTTT | CASSLRAHATDTQYF
- | TRBJ2-7 | - | TRBV25-1 | TGTGCCAGCAGTGAATATGGACGGGGAGCCCCTGACGAGCAGTACTTC | CASSEYGRGAPDEQYF
once | TRBJ2-7 | - | TRBV4-1 | TGCGCCAGCAGCCAACCAGGGGTGAGCTCCTACGAGCAGTACTTC | CASSQPGVSSYEQYF
- | TRBJ1-1 | - | TRBV28 | TGTGCCAGCACTCCACCGGGTAGTGGCACTGAAGCTTTCTTT | CASTPPGSGTEAFF
few | TRBJ1-4 | TRBD1 | TRBV27 | TGTGCCAGCAGTACTTACCGGGACAGGGCTTCTGAAAAACTGTTTTTT | CASSTYRDRASEKLFF
- | TRBJ1-3 | TRBD1 | TRBV27 | TGTGCCAGCAGTCGGAGTCTTGGCAGGGGGCTCCCCGGAAACACCATATATTTT | CASSRSLGRGLPGNTIYF
- | TRBJ1-6 | TRBD1 | TRBV6-5 | TGTGCCAGCAGTTACCGACAGGGAACTCCAAATTCACCCCTCCACTTT | CASSYRQGTPNSPLHF
- | TRBJ1-5 | - | TRBV6-1 | TGTGCCAGCAGTGAAGCGTTGAACGAGCTAGTTCGGCCCCAGCATTTT | CASSEALNELVRPQHF
- | TRBJ1-2 | - | TRBV19 | TGTGCCAGTAGTATAGATCTACCGTCCTATGGCTACACCTTC | CASSIDLPSYGYTF
- | TRBJ1-1 | - | TRBV5-1 | TGCGCCAGCAGCTTCCAACTCAGGGGTCAGTACACTGAAGCTTTCTTT | CASSFQLRGQYTEAFF
- | TRBJ2-1 | TRBD2 | TRBV7-3 | TGTGCCAGCAGCTTAAGTCTTACTAGCGGGGGGAATGAGCAGTTCTTC | CASSLSLTSGGNEQFF
- | TRBJ1-2 | - | TRBV28 | TGTGCCAGCAGTTTTATTACAGGGAGCTATGGCTACACCTTC | CASSFITGSYGYTF
- | TRBJ1-2 | - | TRBV11-2 | TGTGCCAGCTCGAGGGGGAACTATGGCTACACCTTC | CASSRGNYGYTF
- | TRBJ2-3 | - | TRBV25-1 | TGTGCCAGCGGTATTGGGGCGGATACGCAGTATTTT | CASGIGADTQYF
- | TRBJ1-6 | - | TRBV28 | TGTGCCAGCAGTTCCGACAGCTATAATTCACCCCTCCACTTT | CASSSDSYNSPLHF
- | TRBJ1-2 | TRBD1 | TRBV7-7 | TGTGCCAGCTTTACAGGGGGAGTGGACTATGGCTACACCTTC | CASFTGGVDYGYTF
once | TRBJ2-2 | - | TRBV13 | TGTGCCAGCAGCTTATATCTTACCGGGGAGCTGTTTTTT | CASSLYLTGELFF
- | TRBJ2-7 | - | TRBV28 | TGTGCCAGCAGCCCCGACCCCAGGCAGGCCTCCTACGAGCAGTACTTC | CASSPDPRQASYEQYF
- | TRBJ1-1 | TRBD1 | TRBV2 | TGTGCCAGCATCCCAGGGGGCCTTGAAGCTTTCTTT | CASIPGGLEAFF
once | TRBJ1-1 | - | TRBV28 | TGTGCCATAAGTACAGTGAACACTGAAGCTTTCTTT | CAISTVNTEAFF
- | TRBJ2-7 | TRBD2 | TRBV7-6 | TGTGCCAGCAGCTCCAAGGGTGCTAGCGGGGGCTCGTACTACGAGCAGTACTTC | CASSSKGASGGSYYEQYF
- | TRBJ1-5 | - | TRBV7-9 | TGTGCCAGCAGCTGGGGGGGTCAGCCCCAGCATTTT | CASSWGGQPQHF
- | TRBJ1-1 | - | TRBV6-4 | TGTGCCAGCAGTCAAACGAACAGGTCTCCCAGGGAAGCTTTCTTT | CASSQTNRSPREAFF
- | TRBJ2-7 | - | TRBV28 | TGTGCCAGCAGTCTACAACAGGGAACACAAGACGAGCAGTACTTC | CASSLQQGTQDEQYF
- | TRBJ2-7 | TRBD1 | TRBV7-7 | TGTGCCAGCAGCTGGGAGACAGGGTGCGAGCAGTACTTC | CASSWETGCEQYF
once | TRBJ2-3 | - | TRBV28 | TGTGCCAGCAGTTTTAATAGCCCCCGCCAGGATACGCAGTATTTT | CASSFNSPRQDTQYF
- | TRBJ1-1 | TRBD1 | TRBV2 | TGTGCCAGCAGTGAAGCGCTTCTAGGGACAGAGCCTGAAGCTTTCTTT | CASSEALLGTEPEAFF
- | TRBJ2-1 | - | TRBV28 | TGTGCCAGCTCCAACAGGGTTTACAATGAGCAGTTCTTC | CASSNRVYNEQFF
- | TRBJ1-5 | - | TRBV11-2 | TGTGCCAGCAGCTTAGACACAGGGACGGGACGCCAGCCCCAGCATTTT | CASSLDTGTGRQPQHF
- | TRBJ2-7 | TRBD1 | TRBV6-1 | TGTGCCAGCAGTAGGGACAGTTTCTACGAGCAGTACTTC | CASSRDSFYEQYF
- | TRBJ1-1 | - | TRBV7-6 | TGTGCCAGCAGCTTAGCAGTATTGGGGGGGCAGAACACTGAAGCTTTCTTT | CASSLAVLGGQNTEAFF
- | TRBJ2-5 | - | TRBV19 | TGTGCCAGTAGTATTAGAATGGGGCGCGGAGAGACCCAGTACTTC | CASSIRMGRGETQYF
- | TRBJ2-2 | TRBD2 | TRBV6-1 | TGTGCCAGCAACAGCGGGGGGGACACCGGGGAGCTGTTTTTT | CASNSGGDTGELFF
- | TRBJ2-1 | TRBD1 | TRBV28 | TGTGCCAGCAGTTCCGGGACAGGGGTGAATGAGCAGTTCTTC | CASSSGTGVNEQFF
- | TRBJ1-1 | - | TRBV29-1 | TGCAGCGTTGTTGTTGTTGGGGTCGGAGGAGGGTTT | CSVVVVGVGGGF
- | TRBJ2-3 | TRBD2 | TRBV7-3 | TGTGCCAGCAGCTTAACGGCCGGACTAGCGGGCGCAGATACGCAGTATTTT | CASSLTAGLAGADTQYF
- | TRBJ2-7 | - | TRBV5-1 | TGCGCCAGCAGCTTGTTTCCTAGCAGCTCCTACGAGCAGTACTTC | CASSLFPSSSYEQYF
- | TRBJ2-3 | - | TRBV30 | TGTGCCTGGAAAGGCAGGGTGGAGCGTCATACGCAGTATTTT | CAWKGRVERHTQYF
- | TRBJ1-5 | - | TRBV6-5 | TGTGCCAGCAGTCGGACAGCCGACCGCAATCAGCCCCAGCATTTT | CASSRTADRNQPQHF
- | TRBJ1-6 | - | TRBV28 | TGTGCCAGCAGCCGAGAATCCTATAATTCACCCCTCCACTTT | CASSRESYNSPLHF
- | TRBJ2-7 | - | TRBV1 | TGCACCAGCAGCCAAGTTGACTGCAGGGGGTTCTACGAGCAGTACTTC | CTSSQVDCRGFYEQYF
- | TRBJ2-7 | - | TRBV2 | TGTGCCAGCAGTGACCAAACCTACGAGCAGTACTTC | CASSDQTYEQYF
- | TRBJ2-1 | - | TRBV7-9 | TGTGCCAGCAGCCCGGTGGAGCGTCGCTACAATGAGCAGTTCTTC | CASSPVERRYNEQFF
- | TRBJ1-4 | TRBD1 | TRBV15 | TGTGCCACCAGCAGGGGGACAGTCCACAATGAAAAACTGTTTTTT | CATSRGTVHNEKLFF
once | TRBJ2-7 | TRBD2 | TRBV28 | TGTGCCAGCAGACTAGCGGGAGGTTACGACGAGCAGTACTTC | CASRLAGGYDEQYF
few | TRBJ2-1 | TRBD1 | TRBV7-6 | TGTGCCAGCAGCTTATACCAGGGGGCTAGGAATGAGCAGTTCTTC | CASSLYQGARNEQFF
- | TRBJ2-5 | TRBD2 | TRBV7-7 | TGTGCCAGCAGCTTAGGAGTCGGGGGACTACCTCAAGAGACCCAGTACTTC | CASSLGVGGLPQETQYF
- | TRBJ2-1 | - | TRBV30 | TGTGCCTGGAGTCTGACTCTCCCCAATGAGCAGTTCTTC | CAWSLTLPNEQFF
- | TRBJ1-2 | TRBD1 | TRBV5-1 | TGCGCCAGCAGACCTGGACAGGGATCCGTTAACTATGGCTACACCTTC | CASRPGQGSVNYGYTF
- | TRBJ1-4 | TRBD1 | TRBV18 | TGTGCCAGCTCACCTTCAGGGGGCCTAAAAGAAAAACTGTTTTTT | CASSPSGGLKEKLFF